This entry lists 25 T cell receptor beta chains sequenced from one sample in a study of technical replicates of blood from a few donors. Assay: immunoSEQ multiplex PCR; the TCRdb copy retains only in-frame clones and omits some. The sample lists about 97,000 clones; about 95% were seen once. The sequencing sample was made of T cells isolated from PBMCs. These receptors all stem from a human donor in good health.

V and J are TRBV11-2 and TRBJ2-7; 8 bases are shared with TRBD2. The length of the CDR3 is 16 residues. Germline CDR1 and CDR2: SGHAT and FQNNGV. V lost 5 bases to trimming and J lost 2 bases; unmatched junction nucleotides: 11. The chain's CDR3 is CASSLRPAGVAYEQYF. CDR3 nucleotide sequence: TGTGCCAGCAGCCTTCGGCCAGCGGGAGTCGCCTACGAGCAGTACTTC. Based on the CDR3 plus reference TRBV11-2 and TRBJ2-7, the full variable domain is EAGVAQSPRYKIIEKRQSVAFWCNPISGHATLYWYQQILGQGPKLLIQFQNNGVVDDSQLPKDRFSAERLKGVDSTLKIQPAKLEDSAVYLCASSLRPAGVAYEQYFGPGTRLTVT.

About this clone: Other DNA sequences in the sample encode the same CDR3. The rearrangement uses TRBV9 and TRBJ1-2, with 8 bases that match TRBD1. Germline V gives CDR1 SGDLS, CDR2 YYNGEE. V dropped 0 bases and J dropped 8; count of bases not matched to a gene: 0. The CDR3 length is 12 residues. In DNA, the CDR3 is TGTGCCAGCAGCGTAGCAGGGGGCGGCTACACCTTC. It is translated as CASSVAGGGYTF.

The rearrangement uses TRBV11-2 and TRBJ2-1; a weak D match, TRBD2 (6 bases). Trimming stripped 4 bases from V and 3 bases from J, with 16 bases between. Germline assignment: CDR1 SGHAT and CDR2 FQNNGV. CDR3 size: 16 residues. The CDR3 reads CASSSLGGGGYNEQFF. Written as DNA, the CDR3 is TGTGCCAGCAGCTCTCTTGGGGGAGGTGGCTACAATGAGCAGTTCTTC.

The CDR3: CASSWGQENEKLFF. The CDR3 DNA follows: TGTGCCAGCAGTTGGGGACAAGAAAATGAAAAACTGTTTTTT. This rearrangement joins TRBV28 to TRBJ1-4; the D gene is possibly TRBD1 (6 bases). The CDR3 covers 14 residues. V was cut by 4 bases and J by 5 bases, with 11 bases left in between. The germline V gene has CDR1 MDHEN and CDR2 SYDVKM. The complete variable domain, with remaining parts taken from reference TRBV28 and TRBJ1-4, reads DVKVTQSSRYLVKRTGEKVFLECVQDMDHENMFWYRQDPGLGLRLIYFSYDVKMKEKGDIPEGYSVSREKKERFSLILESASTNQTSMYLCASSWGQENEKLFFGSGTQLSVL.

The J gene is TRBJ2-5, the V gene TRBV2; D unresolved. Trimming stripped 7 bases from V and 3 bases from J, with 9 bases between. This CDR3 contains 12 residues. CDR1 and CDR2 (germline): SNHLY, FYNNEI. CDR3 nucleotide sequence: TGTGCCAGCACCGACTGGAAAGAGACCCAGTACTTC. Amino acids: CASTDWKETQYF.

The chain is built from TRBV14 and TRBJ2-7, with D possibly being TRBD2 (5 bases). CDR1 is SGHDN, CDR2 FVKESK, per germline. This CDR3 is built from 13 residues. The V gene lost 6 bases and the J gene lost 0 bases, with 9 bases spanning the gap. CDR3 nucleotides: TGTGCCAGCAGAAGCGGTTACTCCTACGAGCAGTACTTC. This gives the protein CASRSGYSYEQYF.

This chain joins TRBV28 and TRBJ2-7; 10 positions agree with TRBD2. V lost 6 bases and J lost 5; bases outside the gene matches: 10. The CDR3 runs to 15 residues. Germline V gene sequence: CDR1 MDHEN, CDR2 SYDVKM. The CDR3 is CASSSVAGGWNEQYF. The CDR3 DNA is TGTGCCAGCAGCTCTGTAGCGGGAGGTTGGAACGAGCAGTACTTC.

In this sample, this clone turned up once. The V gene is TRBV7-2, the J gene TRBJ1-5, with unresolved D. Trimming stripped 1 base from V and 1 base from J, with 8 bases between. The CDR3 spans 15 residues. The germline V gene has CDR1 SGHTA and CDR2 FQGNSA. In nucleotides, the CDR3 is TGTGCCAGCAGCTTAGGCGGAAGAAGCAATCAGCCCCAGCATTTT. This gives the protein CASSLGGRSNQPQHF. The entire variable domain, with the rest obtained from reference TRBV7-2 and TRBJ1-5, is as follows: GAGVSQSPSNKVTEKGKDVELRCDPISGHTALYWYRQSLGQGLEFLIYFQGNSAPDKSGLPSDRFSAERTGGSVSTLTIQRTQQEDSAVYLCASSLGGRSNQPQHFGDGTRLSIL.

The V gene is TRBV2, the J gene TRBJ1-5; D gene ambiguous. Trimming left V 8 bases short and J 5 bases short, with 13 bases between. The germline V gene encodes CDR1 SNHLY and CDR2 FYNNEI. This CDR3 is 13 amino acids long. DNA of the CDR3: TGTGCCAGCGCCGAGACTTCTTATCAGCCCCAGCATTTT. As protein: CASAETSYQPQHF.

The count of this clone is one. This chain links TRBV19 with TRBJ2-7, with 7 bases that match TRBD1. Germline lookup yields CDR1 LNHDA and CDR2 SQIVND (reference sequence). The CDR3 sequence is 14 residues long. Trimming took 3 bases from V and 4 from J; bases not matched to a gene: 6. CDR3 nucleotides: TGTGCCAGTAGTATGACAGGGAAGGGGTACGAGCAGTACTTC. Protein sequence: CASSMTGKGYEQYF. The full variable domain, rest sourced from reference TRBV19 and TRBJ2-7, is DGGITQSPKYLFRKEGQNVTLSCEQNLNHDAMYWYRQDPGQGLRLIYYSQIVNDFQKGDIAEGYSVSREKKESFPLTVTSAQKNPTAFYLCASSMTGKGYEQYFGPGTRLTVT.

This clone was picked up one time. This sequence joins TRBV28 and TRBJ2-7, with a possible D match to TRBD1 (6 bases). Trimming stripped 6 bases from V and 4 bases from J, with 13 bases between. CDR3 size: 13 residues. The V gene's germline CDR1 is MDHEN and CDR2 SYDVKM. The CDR3 DNA sequence: TGTGCCAGCAGACCACAGGGCAAATACGAGCAGTACTTC. Protein product: CASRPQGKYEQYF.

This clone was detected once. The chain uses TRBV7-2 and TRBJ2-1; no clear D. The CDR3 is 12 residues long. Germline values: CDR1 SGHTA, CDR2 FQGNSA. Trimming removed 5 bases at V and 2 bases at J, with 4 bases between. CDR3: CASSPAYNEQFF. The CDR3 DNA is TGTGCCAGCAGCCCGGCCTACAATGAGCAGTTCTTC.

V is TRBV20-1 and J is TRBJ2-2; D is unclear. V lost 5 bases and J 7 bases, leaving 8 bases between the germline ends. The CDR3 is 11 residues long. CDR1 and CDR2 from the germline V gene are DFQATT and SNEGSKA (reference sequence). The CDR3 bases are TGCAGTGCTTATTTCTACGGGGAGCTGTTTTTT. Its translation is CSAYFYGELFF.

This clone was seen just once. This rearrangement joins TRBV5-1 to TRBJ2-5, with D possibly matching TRBD1 (5 bases). V gave up 3 bases and J gave up 1 base, with 10 bases separating them. This CDR3 contains 14 residues. CDR1 is SGHRS and CDR2 is YFSETQ in the germline V gene. The CDR3 protein is CASSSFGAQETQYF. The CDR3 DNA reads TGCGCCAGCAGCTCGTTTGGGGCCCAAGAGACCCAGTACTTC. Based on the CDR3 plus reference TRBV5-1 and TRBJ2-5, the full variable domain is KAGVTQTPRYLIKTRGQQVTLSCSPISGHRSVSWYQQTPGQGLQFLFEYFSETQRNKGNFPGRFSGRQFSNSRSEMNVSTLELGDSALYLCASSSFGAQETQYFGPGTRLLVL.

The V call is TRBV9, the J call TRBJ2-1; 12 bases agree with TRBD2. Germline trimming cut 3 bases from V and 5 bases from J; bases unmatched to any gene: 3. Germline loops: CDR1 SGDLS, CDR2 YYNGEE. CDR3 size: 15 residues. The CDR3: CASSAGLAGHNEQFF. The CDR3 DNA sequence: TGTGCCAGCAGCGCAGGACTAGCGGGGCACAATGAGCAGTTCTTC.

The chain has TRBV7-2 and TRBJ2-1, with D perhaps matching TRBD2 (6 bases). This CDR3 has 14 residues. V gave up 7 bases and J gave up 6 bases, with 16 bases separating them. Germline V lookup: CDR1 SGHTA, CDR2 FQGNSA. CDR3 residues: CASTPRAGFNEQFF. In DNA form, the CDR3 reads TGTGCCAGCACCCCCAGGGCGGGATTCAATGAGCAGTTCTTC.

CDR3 protein: CASSVQDTDTQYF. The CDR3 bases are TGTGCCAGCAGCGTTCAGGACACAGATACGCAGTATTTT. The chain links TRBV9 to TRBJ2-3; the D is unclear. There are 13 residues in the CDR3. V lost 2 bases and J lost 2, with 6 bases in between. Germline V gives CDR1 SGDLS, CDR2 YYNGEE.

The chain recombines TRBV5-8 with TRBJ1-1, with TRBD1 identical over 10 bases. Germline CDR1 and CDR2: SGHTS and YDEGEE. Germline trimming cut 4 bases from V and 1 base from J; bases unmatched to any gene: 10. The CDR3 is 17 amino acids. CDR3 in amino acids: CASSSRTGGGRNTEAFF. CDR3 DNA sequence: TGTGCCAGCAGCAGCAGGACAGGGGGTGGGAGGAACACTGAAGCTTTCTTT.

This rearrangement joins TRBV19 to TRBJ2-7; 12 bases agree with TRBD2. The CDR3 covers 15 residues. V gave up 5 bases and J gave up 7 bases; unmatched junction bases: 9. Germline V gives CDR1 LNHDA, CDR2 SQIVND (reference sequence). CDR3 nucleotides: TGTGCCAGTAGTGCGACTAGCGGGAGTCTGGGGGAGCAGTACTTC. Translating it yields CASSATSGSLGEQYF.

V is TRBV6-5 and J is TRBJ2-5; the D gene is possibly TRBD2 (5 bases). With the DNA end fitting TRBJ2-7 better, the J assignment may be wrong. Germline V CDR1 and CDR2: MNHEY, SVGAGI. This CDR3 comprises 12 residues. CDR3 coding DNA: TGTGCCACCCGGACTGAACCTAACGAGCAGTACTTC. This encodes CATRTEPNEQYF.

The gene calls are TRBV27 and TRBJ2-7, with D uncertain. This CDR3 comprises 12 residues. Germline V gene sequence: CDR1 MNHEY, CDR2 SMNVEV (reference sequence). The V gene lost 4 bases and the J gene lost 3 bases, with 7 bases spanning the gap. CDR3 DNA sequence: TGTGCCAGCAGTTCCCTAAACTACGAGCAGTACTTC. This sequence encodes CASSSLNYEQYF.

This chain joins TRBV9 and TRBJ1-1; 7 bases line up with TRBD1. CDR3 length equals 13 residues. The trim removed 3 bases at V and 6 bases at J, leaving 5 bases unmatched. CDR1 and CDR2 (germline): SGDLS, YYNGEE. CDR3 residues: CASSGQGNPEAFF. The CDR3 DNA follows: TGTGCCAGCAGCGGACAGGGTAATCCTGAAGCTTTCTTT.

This chain links TRBV7-2 with TRBJ1-2; 8 bases align to TRBD1. There are 17 residues in the CDR3. V was pared by 5 bases and J by 4 bases, with 15 bases of the junction left unmatched. In germline, CDR1 is SGHTA, CDR2 FQGNSA. This CDR3 reads CASSDSGTGPLPYGYTF. In DNA form, the CDR3 reads TGTGCCAGCAGCGATTCCGGGACAGGACCTTTACCCTATGGCTACACCTTC.

V gene TRBV9 combines with J gene TRBJ1-2; D call uncertain. Per germline, CDR1 SGDLS and CDR2 YYNGEE. This CDR3 has 13 amino acids. V lost 0 bases and J 5 bases, leaving 8 bases between the germline ends. CDR3 DNA: TGTGCCAGCAGCGTAGCTGAACGGTATGGCTACACCTTC. Translated, it gives CASSVAERYGYTF.

The gene calls are TRBV30 and TRBJ2-1, with 12 nucleotides matching TRBD2. V dropped 6 bases and J dropped 1; count of bases not matched to a gene: 4. Germline values: CDR1 GTSNPN, CDR2 SVGIG (reference sequence). This CDR3 is 15 amino acids long. Here the CDR3 DNA reads TGTGCCTGTACTAGCGGGAGGTTTTCCTACAATGAGCAGTTCTTC. It is translated as CACTSGRFSYNEQFF.